This is a list of T cell receptor beta chains from one sample in a study of identical twins. Via MiXCR, TCRdb re-called the 5' RACE reads, giving one row per CDR3 protein. The table lists hundreds of thousands of distinct CDR3 sequences, over 8.5% of them singletons. Separately, the same data were catalogued under a study of yellow fever vaccine responses in identical twins.

The specimen sequenced was PBMCs. All receptors come from a woman aged 18-29 years in good health. The CDR3 runs from the conserved cysteine through the conserved F or W. D genes are given only for firm matches. Clone size is stated in some rows and not others, as once, few, many or a class when expanded.

j_call: TRBJ2-2; v_call: TRBV4-3; cdr3_length: 13; d_call: .; clone_size: many; cdr3_aa: CASSFGTTGELFF; cdr3_nt: TGCGCCAGCAGCTTCGGGACAACCGGGGAGCTGTTTTTT
j_call: TRBJ2-3; v_call: TRBV6-4; cdr3_length: 13; d_call: TRBD2; clone_size: many; cdr3_aa: CASSGGAADTQYF; cdr3_nt: TGTGCCAGCAGCGGGGGGGCCGCAGATACGCAGTATTTT
j_call: TRBJ2-2; v_call: TRBV2; cdr3_length: 14; d_call: .; clone_size: .; cdr3_aa: CASSGSGRTGELFF; cdr3_nt: TGTGCCAGCAGTGGCTCGGGACGCACCGGGGAGCTGTTTTTT
j_call: TRBJ2-7; v_call: TRBV6-1; cdr3_length: 14; d_call: TRBD1; clone_size: many; cdr3_aa: CASRGTGGWYEQYF; cdr3_nt: TGTGCCAGCAGGGGGACAGGGGGCTGGTACGAGCAGTACTTC
j_call: TRBJ2-3; v_call: TRBV4-3; cdr3_length: 15; d_call: .; clone_size: many; cdr3_aa: CASSQGSGVSDTQYF; cdr3_nt: TGCGCCAGCAGCCAGGGCTCTGGAGTTTCAGATACGCAGTATTTT
j_call: TRBJ2-7; v_call: TRBV6-2/TRBV6-3; cdr3_length: 14; d_call: .; clone_size: .; cdr3_aa: CASTLDSLPYEQYF; cdr3_nt: TGTGCCAGCACCCTAGACTCTTTACCCTACGAGCAGTACTTC
j_call: TRBJ2-3; v_call: TRBV5-1; cdr3_length: 16; d_call: .; clone_size: .; cdr3_aa: CASSHRLGSGTDTQYF; cdr3_nt: TGCGCCAGCAGCCACCGACTAGGCAGCGGAACAGATACGCAGTATTTT
j_call: TRBJ2-7; v_call: TRBV7-9; cdr3_length: 14; d_call: .; clone_size: .; cdr3_aa: CASSFGGVWGEQYF; cdr3_nt: TGTGCCAGCAGCTTCGGAGGGGTTTGGGGGGAGCAGTACTTC
j_call: TRBJ2-3; v_call: TRBV5-1; cdr3_length: 15; d_call: TRBD2; clone_size: few; cdr3_aa: CASSPGTSKADTQYF; cdr3_nt: TGCGCCAGCAGCCCCGGGACTAGCAAGGCAGATACGCAGTATTTT
j_call: TRBJ1-1; v_call: TRBV4-2; cdr3_length: 17; d_call: TRBD1; clone_size: many; cdr3_aa: CASRRLRDRGSWTEAFF; cdr3_nt: TGTGCCAGCAGGCGACTCCGGGACAGGGGGAGTTGGACTGAAGCTTTCTTT
j_call: TRBJ2-3; v_call: TRBV13; cdr3_length: 16; d_call: TRBD2; clone_size: few; cdr3_aa: CASRLNSGGTIDTQYF; cdr3_nt: TGTGCCAGCAGACTCAATAGCGGGGGTACAATAGATACGCAGTATTTT
j_call: TRBJ2-3; v_call: TRBV5-1; cdr3_length: 14; d_call: .; clone_size: .; cdr3_aa: CASSLDQFTDTQYF; cdr3_nt: TGCGCCAGCAGCTTGGACCAATTCACGGATACGCAGTATTTT
j_call: TRBJ2-7; v_call: TRBV27; cdr3_length: 14; d_call: TRBD2; clone_size: few; cdr3_aa: CASSFQREVYEQYF; cdr3_nt: TGTGCCAGCAGTTTTCAGCGGGAGGTCTACGAGCAGTACTTC
j_call: TRBJ2-2; v_call: TRBV4-3; cdr3_length: 14; d_call: .; clone_size: few; cdr3_aa: CASRPGKNTGELFF; cdr3_nt: TGCGCCAGCAGGCCGGGAAAGAACACCGGGGAGCTGTTTTTT
j_call: TRBJ2-2; v_call: TRBV20-1; cdr3_length: 12; d_call: .; clone_size: few; cdr3_aa: CSAPAGTGELFF; cdr3_nt: TGCAGTGCTCCCGCGGGGACCGGGGAGCTGTTTTTT
j_call: TRBJ2-5; v_call: TRBV10-3; cdr3_length: 15; d_call: TRBD2; clone_size: .; cdr3_aa: CAISEGTSSLETQYF; cdr3_nt: TGTGCCATCAGTGAGGGGACTAGCTCGCTGGAGACCCAGTACTTC
j_call: TRBJ2-5; v_call: TRBV5-1; cdr3_length: 16; d_call: TRBD1; clone_size: .; cdr3_aa: CASSLAGTEPEETQYF; cdr3_nt: TGCGCCAGCAGCTTGGCCGGGACAGAACCAGAAGAGACCCAGTACTTC
j_call: TRBJ2-1; v_call: TRBV10-3; cdr3_length: 16; d_call: TRBD2; clone_size: few; cdr3_aa: CAISEGLAGGRYEQFF; cdr3_nt: TGTGCCATCAGTGAGGGACTAGCGGGGGGGCGCTATGAGCAGTTCTTC
j_call: TRBJ2-3; v_call: TRBV30; cdr3_length: 13; d_call: .; clone_size: few; cdr3_aa: CATSGGSTDTQYF; cdr3_nt: TGTGCCACCTCCGGGGGATCCACAGATACGCAGTATTTT
j_call: TRBJ2-4; v_call: TRBV28; cdr3_length: 17; d_call: TRBD2; clone_size: few; cdr3_aa: CASSSPKISGGALGADF; cdr3_nt: TGTGCCAGCAGTTCCCCCAAGATTAGCGGGGGGGCCCTGGGTGCTGACTTC
j_call: TRBJ2-3; v_call: TRBV29-1; cdr3_length: 17; d_call: TRBD2; clone_size: .; cdr3_aa: CSVVGLAARVGTDTQYF; cdr3_nt: TGCAGCGTTGTGGGACTAGCGGCCCGGGTAGGCACAGATACGCAGTATTTT
j_call: TRBJ2-7; v_call: TRBV20-1; cdr3_length: 13; d_call: .; clone_size: few; cdr3_aa: CSARGESSYEQYF; cdr3_nt: TGCAGTGCTAGGGGGGAGAGCTCCTACGAGCAGTACTTC
j_call: TRBJ2-1; v_call: TRBV7-2; cdr3_length: 14; d_call: .; clone_size: .; cdr3_aa: CASTLTATSSEQFF; cdr3_nt: TGTGCCAGCACCCTGACAGCGACTAGTAGTGAGCAGTTCTTC
j_call: TRBJ1-1; v_call: TRBV27; cdr3_length: 16; d_call: TRBD1; clone_size: .; cdr3_aa: CASSSYRGTLPTEAFF; cdr3_nt: TGTGCCAGCAGTTCTTACAGGGGAACCCTCCCCACTGAAGCTTTCTTT
j_call: TRBJ2-5; v_call: TRBV11-2; cdr3_length: 12; d_call: .; clone_size: .; cdr3_aa: CASSSIQETQYF; cdr3_nt: TGTGCCAGCAGCTCCATCCAAGAGACCCAGTACTTC
j_call: TRBJ2-3; v_call: TRBV7-9; cdr3_length: 15; d_call: TRBD1; clone_size: few; cdr3_aa: CASSSGDRGTDTQYF; cdr3_nt: TGTGCCAGCAGCTCCGGGGACAGGGGCACAGATACGCAGTATTTT
j_call: TRBJ2-3; v_call: TRBV12-3/TRBV12-4; cdr3_length: 13; d_call: .; clone_size: many; cdr3_aa: CASSRGSTDTQYF; cdr3_nt: TGTGCCAGCAGTCGAGGTAGCACAGATACGCAGTATTTT
j_call: TRBJ2-5; v_call: TRBV15; cdr3_length: 14; d_call: .; clone_size: many; cdr3_aa: CATSGGQRTGTQYF; cdr3_nt: TGTGCCACCAGCGGTGGACAGCGTACAGGGACCCAGTACTTC
j_call: TRBJ1-1; v_call: TRBV9; cdr3_length: 14; d_call: .; clone_size: .; cdr3_aa: CASSPYPGNTEAFF; cdr3_nt: TGTGCCAGCAGCCCTTATCCCGGGAACACTGAAGCTTTCTTT
j_call: TRBJ2-1; v_call: TRBV14; cdr3_length: 15; d_call: TRBD1; clone_size: many; cdr3_aa: CASSQEDRVWNEQFF; cdr3_nt: TGTGCCAGCAGCCAAGAGGACAGGGTTTGGAATGAGCAGTTCTTC
j_call: TRBJ2-4; v_call: TRBV2; cdr3_length: 16; d_call: TRBD2; clone_size: few; cdr3_aa: CASSSRTSGAKNIQYF; cdr3_nt: TGTGCCAGCAGCTCCCGGACTAGCGGGGCAAAAAACATTCAGTACTTC
j_call: TRBJ2-7; v_call: TRBV6-2/TRBV6-3; cdr3_length: 16; d_call: .; clone_size: .; cdr3_aa: CASSSHWTAASYEQYF; cdr3_nt: TGTGCCAGCAGTTCCCACTGGACTGCCGCCTCCTACGAGCAGTACTTC
j_call: TRBJ2-7; v_call: TRBV6-5; cdr3_length: 16; d_call: TRBD2; clone_size: few; cdr3_aa: CASSYSELAGFYEQYF; cdr3_nt: TGTGCCAGCAGTTACTCTGAACTAGCGGGATTCTACGAGCAGTACTTC